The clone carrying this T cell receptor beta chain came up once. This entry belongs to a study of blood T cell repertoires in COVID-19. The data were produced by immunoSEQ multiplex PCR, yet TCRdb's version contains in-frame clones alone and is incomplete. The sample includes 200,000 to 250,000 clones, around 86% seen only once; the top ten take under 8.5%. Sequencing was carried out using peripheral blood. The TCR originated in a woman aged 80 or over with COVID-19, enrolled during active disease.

The CDR3 region has the DNA TGTGCCAGCAGTTCTTCCGATGCAGGGGGTCGGGCTGAAGCTTTCTTT. Protein: CASSSSDAGGRAEAFF. V usage is TRBV6-6 and J usage is TRBJ1-1; 7 nucleotides line up with TRBD1. Germline loops: CDR1 MNHNY, CDR2 SVGAGI (reference sequence). CDR3 length equals 16 residues. The J segment lost 6 bases and the V segment lost 4 bases, leaving 14 bases of the junction unmatched.